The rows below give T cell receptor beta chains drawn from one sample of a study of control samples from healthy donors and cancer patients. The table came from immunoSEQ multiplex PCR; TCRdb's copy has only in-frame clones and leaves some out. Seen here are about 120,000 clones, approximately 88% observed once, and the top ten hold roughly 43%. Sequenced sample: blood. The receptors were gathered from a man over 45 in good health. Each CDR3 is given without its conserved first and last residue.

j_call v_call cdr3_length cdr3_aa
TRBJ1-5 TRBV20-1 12 SASVGGGNQPQH
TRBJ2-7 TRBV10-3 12 AISESGTGDEQY
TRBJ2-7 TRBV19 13 ASSSRALSSYEQY
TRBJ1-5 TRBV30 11 AWRGQQNQPQH
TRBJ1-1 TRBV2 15 ASSETSGKSWNTEAF
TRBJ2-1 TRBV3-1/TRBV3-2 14 ASSQDGLVSRNEQF
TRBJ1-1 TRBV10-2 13 ASSERGLMNTEAF
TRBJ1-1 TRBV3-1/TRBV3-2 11 ASSPNSNTEAF
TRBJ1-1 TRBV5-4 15 ASSRDRGEGMNTEAF
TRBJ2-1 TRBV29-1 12 RVSGGAAYNEQF
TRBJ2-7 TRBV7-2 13 ASSLGSGGGYEQY
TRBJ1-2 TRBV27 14 ASSLSKSKINYGYT
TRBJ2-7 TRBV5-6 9 ASSFIYEQY
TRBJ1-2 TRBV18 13 ASSPVPGQGYGYT
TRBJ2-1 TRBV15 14 ATSRLRGEGYNEQF
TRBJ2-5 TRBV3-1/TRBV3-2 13 ASSQDEVWQETQY
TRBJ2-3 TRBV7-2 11 ASSLGPTDTQY
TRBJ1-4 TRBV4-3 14 ASSPSGRPTSGKLF
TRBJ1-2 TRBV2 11 ASGGDRNYGYT
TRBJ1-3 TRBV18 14 ASSPTTGGPGNTIY
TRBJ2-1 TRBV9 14 ASSVGRGQSYNEQF
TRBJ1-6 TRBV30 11 AWRAQGGPPLH
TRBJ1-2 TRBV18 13 ASSPVDSFDYGYT
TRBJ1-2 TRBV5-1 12 ASSLSGQGVGYT
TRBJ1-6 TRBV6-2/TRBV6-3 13 ASSYSGTDNSPLH
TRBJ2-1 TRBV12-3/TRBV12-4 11 ASRSREVDEQF
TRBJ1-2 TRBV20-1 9 SAKIDYGYT
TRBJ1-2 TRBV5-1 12 ASSLGSGVRGYT
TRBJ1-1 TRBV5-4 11 ASSSGVNTEAF